This TCR beta chain was found in a study of cytotoxic CD8 clonotypes in ibrutinib-treated CLL. Regarding the study as a whole: Baseline values of clonality outstripped age-matched healthy donors and followed circulating CD8+ T-cell counts. Treatment saw public clonotypes, which were uncommon, either contract or stay stable. Clonality increased with ibrutinib response but returned toward baseline at progression.

V lost 4 bases, J lost 3 bases, and 9 bases lay in between. Germline-derived CDR1 and CDR2 are LGHNA and YSLEER. The length of the CDR3 is 13 residues. Note on this clone: Its antigen remains unidentified.

The source of around 2 micrograms of genomic DNA for TCR beta libraries was cryopreserved PBMCs. Libraries were prepared by immunoSEQ multiplex PCR; TCRdb keeps only in-frame clonotypes and omits some of them. The sample lists about 140,000 clones, 70% to 80% seen once, with roughly a quarter in the top ten. Sequencing used PBMCs, obtained after 12 months of ibrutinib treatment. The sequence derives from a human donor with chronic lymphocytic leukemia. The chain links TRBV4-3 to TRBJ1-2; tentative D call: TRBD1 (5 bases). The DNA of the CDR3 is TGCGCCAGCAGCCGAGGCAGGGACTATGGCTACACCTTC. It is translated as CASSRGRDYGYTF.